These T cell receptor beta chains were read from a single sample in a study of early T cells in non-severe SARS-CoV-2 infection. In TCRdb, the 5' RACE reads were re-called with MiXCR into one record per CDR3 protein. The sample has some 90,000 distinct CDR3 sequences, more than 12% seen once. The sequenced sample was whole blood. The receptor source for this set is an adult who was a healthcare worker with PCR-confirmed SARS-CoV-2 infection or an uninfected control (not recorded which). Both conserved end residues are part of each CDR3. A D gene is named only where the DNA matches it firmly. Some rows have no size entry. The others give once, few or many, or a class for an expanded clone.

clone_size	v_call	j_call	d_call	cdr3_aa	cdr3_nt
.	TRBV12-3/TRBV12-4	TRBJ1-6	.	CASSFLRDSPLHF	TGTGCCAGCAGTTTCCTACGGGATTCACCCCTCCACTTT
few	TRBV5-1	TRBJ1-2	.	CASSLDSVNYGYTF	TGCGCCAGCAGCTTGGACAGCGTGAACTATGGCTACACCTTC
few	TRBV18	TRBJ2-7	TRBD2	CASSPPIAGGYEQYF	TGTGCCAGCTCACCACCGATAGCGGGTGGCTACGAGCAGTACTTC
.	TRBV29-1	TRBJ2-1	TRBD2	CSVVGREVGDEQFF	TGCAGCGTTGTGGGGCGGGAGGTCGGCGATGAGCAGTTCTTC
many	TRBV7-2	TRBJ2-1	.	CASLAFNEQFF	TGTGCCAGCTTGGCTTTCAATGAGCAGTTCTTC
.	TRBV28	TRBJ2-6	.	CASSRPSSGANVLTF	TGTGCCAGCAGTAGGCCAAGCTCTGGGGCCAACGTCCTGACTTTC
many	TRBV12-3/TRBV12-4	TRBJ1-6	.	CASRGDGSYNSPLHF	TGTGCCAGCAGGGGGGACGGCAGTTATAATTCACCCCTCCACTTT
many	TRBV12-3/TRBV12-4	TRBJ2-1	.	CASGLIDEQFF	TGTGCCAGCGGACTAATCGATGAGCAGTTCTTC
few	TRBV6-2/TRBV6-3	TRBJ1-1	.	CASSYLRGGTEAFF	TGTGCCAGCAGTTATCTAAGAGGGGGCACTGAAGCTTTCTTT
.	TRBV5-1	TRBJ1-1	.	CASSLGFLATEAFF	TGCGCCAGCAGCTTGGGATTTCTAGCCACTGAAGCTTTCTTT
.	TRBV20-1	TRBJ2-3	.	CSAEGFLEFGADTQYF	TGCAGTGCTGAGGGGTTTCTGGAGTTCGGGGCAGATACGCAGTATTTT
.	TRBV6-2/TRBV6-3	TRBJ2-2	.	CASSLTDTGELFF	TGTGCCAGCAGTTTGACAGACACCGGGGAGCTGTTTTTT
few	TRBV20-1	TRBJ2-7	TRBD2	CSARDGTSYEQYF	TGCAGTGCTAGAGACGGGACTAGCTACGAGCAGTACTTC
few	TRBV3-1	TRBJ2-1	.	CASSQLVGGKQFF	TGTGCCAGCAGCCAACTAGTAGGGGGTAAGCAGTTCTTC
.	TRBV9	TRBJ2-4	TRBD1	CASSEGQGLAKNIQYF	TGTGCCAGCAGCGAGGGACAGGGTTTGGCCAAAAACATTCAGTACTTC
few	TRBV9	TRBJ1-3	.	CASSVSRARGNTIYF	TGTGCCAGCAGCGTAAGCAGGGCACGTGGAAACACCATATATTTT